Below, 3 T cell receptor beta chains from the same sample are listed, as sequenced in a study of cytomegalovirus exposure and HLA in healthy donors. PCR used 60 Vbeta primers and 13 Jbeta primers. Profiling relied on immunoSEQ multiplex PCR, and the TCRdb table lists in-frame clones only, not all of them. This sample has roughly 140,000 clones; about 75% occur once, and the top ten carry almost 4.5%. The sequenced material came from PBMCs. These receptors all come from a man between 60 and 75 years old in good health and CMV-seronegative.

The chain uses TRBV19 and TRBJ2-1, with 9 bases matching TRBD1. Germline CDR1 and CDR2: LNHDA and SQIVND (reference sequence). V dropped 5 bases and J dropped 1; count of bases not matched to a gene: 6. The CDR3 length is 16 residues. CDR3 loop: CASSRDRELSYNEQFF. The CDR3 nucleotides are TGTGCCAGTAGTCGGGACAGGGAATTATCCTACAATGAGCAGTTCTTC.

This CDR3 reads CASSATTGGAGEQYF. CDR3 sequence (DNA): TGTGCCAGCTCAGCTACCACAGGGGGCGCGGGGGAGCAGTACTTC. The chain is built from TRBV18 and TRBJ2-7, with 9 bases aligning to TRBD1. Losses at the gene ends were 5 bases for V and 7 bases for J; bases not matched to a gene: 12. CDR3 size: 15 residues. CDR1 and CDR2 (germline): KGHSH, LQKENI.

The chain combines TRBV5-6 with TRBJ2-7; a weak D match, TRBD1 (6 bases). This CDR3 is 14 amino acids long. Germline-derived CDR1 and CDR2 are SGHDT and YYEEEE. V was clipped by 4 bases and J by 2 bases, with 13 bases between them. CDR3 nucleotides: TGTGCCAGCAGCACCCCAAGGACAGCCTACGAGCAGTACTTC. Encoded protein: CASSTPRTAYEQYF.